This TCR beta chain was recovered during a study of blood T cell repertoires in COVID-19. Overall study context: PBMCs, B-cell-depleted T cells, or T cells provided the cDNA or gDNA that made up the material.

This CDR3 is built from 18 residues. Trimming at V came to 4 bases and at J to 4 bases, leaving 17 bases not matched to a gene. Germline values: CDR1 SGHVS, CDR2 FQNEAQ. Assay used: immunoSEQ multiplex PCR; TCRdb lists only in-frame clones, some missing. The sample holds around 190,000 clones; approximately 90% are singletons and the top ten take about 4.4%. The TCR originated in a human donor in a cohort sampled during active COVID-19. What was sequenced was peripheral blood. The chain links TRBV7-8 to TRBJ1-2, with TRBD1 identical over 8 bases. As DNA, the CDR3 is TGTGCCAGCAGCTCCCGGGGACAGGATTCACTGCGCGGCTATGGCTACACCTTC. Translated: CASSSRGQDSLRGYGYTF.